The clone carrying this T cell receptor beta chain has at least ten counts. The antigen is undetermined. The sample comes from a study of T cells in Graves' hyperthyroidism and ophthalmopathy. Study outcomes and limitations: Prediction of ophthalmopathy progression came a median roughly 6.4 months pre-onset.

Hyperthyroidism in the patients, aged 18 to 65, was newly diagnosed and under 2 months in duration. Thyroid ultrasound, orbital computed tomography, clinical symptoms, and serum thyroxine and TRAb underpinned diagnoses. Template material for amplifying TCR beta CDR3 regions consisted of RNA transcripts. Primed by the HTBI set, a first-round RT-PCR was run on the TCR CDR3. TCRdb ran MiXCR on the multiplex PCR reads and lists one entry per CDR3 protein. In the table there are roughly 98,000 distinct CDR3 sequences, 35% to 45% of which are singletons. This TCR derives from a woman under 40 with Graves' hyperthyroidism. Specimen: peripheral blood or thyroid tissue (not recorded which).

Here the CDR3 reads CASSPPLGTEAFF. The CDR3 DNA is TGTGCCAGCTCACCACCGCTGGGAACTGAAGCTTTCTTT. The chain combines TRBV18 with TRBJ1-1; D is undetermined. CDR3 size: 13 residues. With 0 bases removed from V and 5 bases from J, the gap between germline ends came to 7 bases. The germline CDR1 and CDR2 sequences are KGHSH and LQKENI.